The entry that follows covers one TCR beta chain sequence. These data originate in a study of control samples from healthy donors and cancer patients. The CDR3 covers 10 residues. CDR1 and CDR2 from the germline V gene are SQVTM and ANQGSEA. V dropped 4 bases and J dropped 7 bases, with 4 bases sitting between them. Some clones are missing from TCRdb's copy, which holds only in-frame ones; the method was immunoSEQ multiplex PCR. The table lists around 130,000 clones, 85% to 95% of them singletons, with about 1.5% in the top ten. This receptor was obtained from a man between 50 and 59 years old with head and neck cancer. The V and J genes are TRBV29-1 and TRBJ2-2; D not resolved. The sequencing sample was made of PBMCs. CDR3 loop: CSVGVGELFF. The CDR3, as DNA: TGCAGCGTTGGTGTCGGGGAGCTGTTTTTT.